This entry lists 20 T cell receptor beta chains sequenced from one sample in a study of CD8+CD57+ T cells in acquired aplastic anemia. TCR beta VDJ and CDR3 profiling used genomic DNA as template. TCRdb fed the reads into MiXCR, producing one record per CDR3 protein. The data show around 230,000 distinct CDR3 sequences, roughly 57% seen once. The sequenced sample consisted of sorted CD4+, CD8+, or CD8+CD57+ T cells (not recorded which) from PBMCs. Receptor source: a human donor in good health.

Only a few counts were recorded for this clonotype. The chain uses TRBV2 and TRBJ2-7; D is uncertain. Germline V gene sequence: CDR1 SNHLY, CDR2 FYNNEI. The CDR3 covers 12 residues. V dropped 1 base and J dropped 4 bases, with 5 bases sitting between them. The CDR3 is CASSEEEYEQYF. The CDR3 region has the DNA TGTGCCAGCAGTGAAGAGGAGTACGAGCAGTACTTC.

This clonotype was observed a single time. The chain couples TRBV29-1 to TRBJ2-5, with 8 bases identical to TRBD1. The CDR3 is made up of 13 amino acids. Germline values: CDR1 SQVTM, CDR2 ANQGSEA. J was trimmed by 3 bases and V by 5 bases; bases with no gene match: 5. The CDR3 region has the DNA TGCAGCGTTTCGCAGGGGGCTAAAGAGACCCAGTACTTC. Protein product: CSVSQGAKETQYF.

The V call is TRBV7-9, the J call TRBJ2-1, with 10 nucleotides matching TRBD1. In germline, CDR1 is SEHNR, CDR2 FQNEAQ (reference sequence). There are 15 residues in the CDR3. V shed 6 bases and J 2 bases; nucleotides not matched to a gene: 4. In DNA form, the CDR3 reads TGTGCCAGCAGTAGGACAGGGGGGACCTACAATGAGCAGTTCTTC. It encodes CASSRTGGTYNEQFF. Together with reference TRBV7-9 and TRBJ2-1, the CDR3 gives the full variable domain: DTGVSQNPRHKITKRGQNVTFRCDPISEHNRLYWYRQTLGQGPEFLTYFQNEAQLEKSRLLSDRFSAERPKGSFSTLEIQRTEQGDSAMYLCASSRTGGTYNEQFFGPGTRLTVL.

The genes are TRBV20-1 and TRBJ2-2; 8 bases align to TRBD2. The CDR3 is 14 amino acids. CDR1 and CDR2 from the germline V gene are DFQATT and SNEGSKA (reference sequence). V trimming: 1 base; J trimming: 4 bases; junction bases outside the gene matches: 2. CDR3 in DNA: TGCAGTGCTAGAGGGGCGGGAGGCACCGGGGAGCTGTTTTTT. Amino acid sequence: CSARGAGGTGELFF.

The chain uses TRBV6-4 and TRBJ1-2, with 7 positions matching TRBD1. Unmatched junction bases numbered 11, after V lost 5 bases and J lost 8 bases. From germline, CDR1 is MRHNA and CDR2 SNTAGT. The CDR3 spans 14 residues. CDR3 protein: CASSKGQDGVGYTF. The DNA for the CDR3 is TGTGCCAGCAGTAAAGGACAGGATGGGGTAGGCTACACCTTC.

This sequence joins TRBV7-2 and TRBJ2-7, with a possible D match to TRBD1 (6 bases). CDR1 SGHTA and CDR2 FQGNSA come from the germline V gene. This CDR3 region has 17 residues. V lost 5 bases and J 2 bases, leaving 22 bases between the germline ends. The CDR3 protein is CASSILTGTPFTYEQYF. The DNA for the CDR3 is TGTGCCAGCAGCATACTGACCGGGACACCATTTACCTACGAGCAGTACTTC.

There are many counts of this clonotype. The chain is built from TRBV5-1 and TRBJ2-7; no reliable D call. CDR1 is SGHRS and CDR2 is YFSETQ in the germline V gene. The CDR3 runs to 14 residues. V lost 5 bases and J lost 0, with 12 bases in between. CDR3 protein: CASSGVPDSYEQYF. CDR3 in DNA: TGCGCCAGCAGTGGGGTGCCTGACTCCTACGAGCAGTACTTC.

The table lists this clonotype with many counts. The chain couples TRBV9 to TRBJ2-4; D possibly corresponds to TRBD2 (7 bases). Germline V gene data show CDR1 as SGDLS and CDR2 as YYNGEE. This CDR3 is 14 amino acids long. Trimming cost V 4 bases and J 7 bases, with 15 bases left between them. CDR3 DNA: TGTGCCAGCAGCTCCGCGGGGGCTACGAACATTCAGTACTTC. The encoded protein is CASSSAGATNIQYF.

This chain links TRBV29-1 with TRBJ2-1, with 7 bases that match TRBD1. Germline CDR1 reads SQVTM; CDR2 reads ANQGSEA. The CDR3 consists of 16 residues. V gave up 3 bases and J gave up 7 bases; unmatched junction bases: 15. CDR3 sequence: CSVEKHRGLSQNEQFF. The CDR3 DNA reads TGCAGCGTTGAGAAACACAGGGGTCTTTCTCAAAATGAGCAGTTCTTC.

A few counts support this clonotype. V usage is TRBV7-9 and J usage is TRBJ1-6, with 9 bases lining up with TRBD1. CDR3 size: 16 residues. V gave up 6 bases and J gave up 4 bases; unmatched junction bases: 7. Germline V gives CDR1 SEHNR, CDR2 FQNEAQ (reference sequence). The CDR3, as DNA: TGTGCCAGCAGTTCTTCCGGGACAGGGTATAATTCACCCCTCCACTTT. Translating it yields CASSSSGTGYNSPLHF.

The sample holds many counts of this clonotype. V gene TRBV6-2 or TRBV6-3 combines with J gene TRBJ2-7; perhaps TRBD1 as D (8 bases). Germline assignment: CDR1 MNHEY and CDR2 SVGEGT. This CDR3 has 12 residues. V was cut by 11 bases and J by 5 bases, with 16 bases left in between. For the CDR3, the DNA is TGTGCCGCAAACAGGGGGGGCAACGAGCAGTACTTC. This translates into CAANRGGNEQYF.

This clonotype was observed a single time. The chain joins TRBV6-5 to TRBJ1-2; possible D gene TRBD1, 5 bases. The V end was cut by 0 bases, the J end by 7 bases, with 12 bases between. CDR1 and CDR2 (germline): MNHEY, SVGAGI. The length of the CDR3 is 14 residues. CDR3 bases: TGTGCCAGCAGTTACTCGGGGGGGGGAGCTGGCTACACCTTC. The encoded protein is CASSYSGGGAGYTF.

The rearrangement uses TRBV7-2 and TRBJ2-1, with 8 bases lining up with TRBD2. Trimming at V came to 5 bases and at J to 0 bases, leaving 0 bases not matched to a gene. The CDR3 length is 14 residues. The germline gives CDR1 SGHTA, CDR2 FQGNSA. The CDR3 region has the DNA TGTGCCAGCAGCACTAGCGGCTCCTACAATGAGCAGTTCTTC. This translates into CASSTSGSYNEQFF.

The chain couples TRBV2 to TRBJ1-2; maybe TRBD1 (5 bases). Germline-derived CDR1 and CDR2 are SNHLY and FYNNEI. The CDR3 consists of 13 residues. V was clipped by 5 bases and J by 8 bases, with 15 bases between them. The CDR3 nucleotides are TGTGCCAGCAGTAGGGGAGAGCTGGGCGGCTACACCTTC. Translation: CASSRGELGGYTF.

This clonotype came up many times. The chain is built from TRBV2 and TRBJ2-7; TRBD2 matches at 8 bases. Germline-derived CDR1 and CDR2 are SNHLY and FYNNEI. V shed 7 bases and J 5 bases; nucleotides not matched to a gene: 1. The CDR3 length is 11 residues. The CDR3 protein is CASTGGDEQYF. The CDR3 DNA sequence: TGTGCCAGCACCGGGGGGGACGAGCAGTACTTC.

J is TRBJ1-1 and V is TRBV20-1; 11 nucleotides agree with TRBD1. The V and J ends lost 1 base and 3 bases, in that order; junction bases with no gene match: 1. Germline values: CDR1 DFQATT, CDR2 SNEGSKA (reference sequence). The CDR3 runs to 14 residues. CDR3 sequence: CSARGGQGDTEAFF. DNA of the CDR3: TGCAGTGCTAGAGGGGGACAGGGGGACACTGAAGCTTTCTTT.

J is TRBJ2-5 and V is TRBV29-1; the match to TRBD1 covers 9 bases. The J call may be faulty, since TRBJ2-7 better matches the DNA end. CDR1 is SQVTM, CDR2 ANQGSEA, per germline. The CDR3 is 15 amino acids. The CDR3 here is CSVRGGGQGGLEQYF. In nucleotides, the CDR3 is TGCAGCGTTCGTGGGGGGGGACAGGGAGGCCTCGAGCAGTACTTC.

The chain employs TRBV24-1 and TRBJ2-2, with D tentatively TRBD1 or TRBD2 (5 bases each). V shed 0 bases and J shed 3 bases, with 10 bases lying between them. The CDR3 spans 16 residues. CDR1 and CDR2 (germline): KGHDR, SFDVKD. In nucleotides, the CDR3 is TGTGCCACCAGTGATTTGAGGGGACGGGACACCGGGGAGCTGTTTTTT. Translating it yields CATSDLRGRDTGELFF.

This clonotype ranks as medium-sized. The J gene is TRBJ2-1, the V gene TRBV24-1; perhaps TRBD1 as D (5 bases). This CDR3 comprises 14 residues. V lost 4 bases to trimming and J lost 8 bases, with 14 bases between them. Per the germline V gene, CDR1 is KGHDR and CDR2 is SFDVKD. In DNA form, the CDR3 reads TGTGCCACCAGTGAGATAGGAACCAGGGATGAGCAGTTCTTC. Translating gives CATSEIGTRDEQFF.

This chain uses TRBV7-8 with TRBJ1-1; possibly TRBD1 for D (5 bases). The germline V gene has CDR1 SGHVS and CDR2 FQNEAQ. V lost 0 bases, J lost 6 bases, and 11 bases lay in between. CDR3 size: 14 residues. CDR3 in amino acids: CASSLAGGFSEAFF. The CDR3 nucleotides are TGTGCCAGCAGCTTAGCGGGGGGATTCTCTGAAGCTTTCTTT.